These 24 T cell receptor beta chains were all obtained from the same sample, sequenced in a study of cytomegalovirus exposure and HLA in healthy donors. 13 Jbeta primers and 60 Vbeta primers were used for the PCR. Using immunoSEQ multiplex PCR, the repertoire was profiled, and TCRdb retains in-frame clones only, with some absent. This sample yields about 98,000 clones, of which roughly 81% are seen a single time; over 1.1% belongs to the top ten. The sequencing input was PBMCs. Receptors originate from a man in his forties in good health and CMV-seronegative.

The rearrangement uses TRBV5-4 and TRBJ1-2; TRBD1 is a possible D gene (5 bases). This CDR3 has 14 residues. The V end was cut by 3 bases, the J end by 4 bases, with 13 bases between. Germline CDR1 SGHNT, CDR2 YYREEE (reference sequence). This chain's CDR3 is CASSSGTGGYGYTF. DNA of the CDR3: TGTGCCAGCAGCTCGGGGACGGGAGGCTATGGCTACACCTTC.

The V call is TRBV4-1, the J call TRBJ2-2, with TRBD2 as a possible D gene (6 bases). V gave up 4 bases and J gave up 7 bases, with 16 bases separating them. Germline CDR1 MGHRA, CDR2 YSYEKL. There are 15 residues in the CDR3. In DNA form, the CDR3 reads TGCGCCAGCAGCCCAGGGCCTCCCGGGAGCGGGGAGCTGTTTTTT. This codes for CASSPGPPGSGELFF.

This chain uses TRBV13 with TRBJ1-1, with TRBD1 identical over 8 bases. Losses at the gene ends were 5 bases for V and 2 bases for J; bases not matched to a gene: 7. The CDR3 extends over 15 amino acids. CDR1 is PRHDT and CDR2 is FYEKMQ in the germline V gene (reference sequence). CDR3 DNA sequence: TGTGCCAGCAGCCACATGGACAGGGATAACACTGAAGCTTTCTTT. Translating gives CASSHMDRDNTEAFF.

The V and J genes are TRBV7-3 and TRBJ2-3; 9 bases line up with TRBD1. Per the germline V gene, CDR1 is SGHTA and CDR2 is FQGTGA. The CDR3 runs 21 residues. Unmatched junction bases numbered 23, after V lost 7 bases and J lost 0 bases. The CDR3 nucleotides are TGTGCCAGCACCTTGTCCTCCGGCGGGACAGGGCTTAACCCGAGCACAGATACGCAGTATTTT. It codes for CASTLSSGGTGLNPSTDTQYF.

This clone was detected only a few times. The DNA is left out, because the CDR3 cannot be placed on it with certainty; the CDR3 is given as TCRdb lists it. CDR3 loop: CASSSFGPGKGLSPLHF. V is TRBV7-9 and J is TRBJ1-6. The CDR3 comprises 17 residues, both ends counted. CDR1 and CDR2 from the germline V gene are SEHNR and FQNEAQ (reference sequence).

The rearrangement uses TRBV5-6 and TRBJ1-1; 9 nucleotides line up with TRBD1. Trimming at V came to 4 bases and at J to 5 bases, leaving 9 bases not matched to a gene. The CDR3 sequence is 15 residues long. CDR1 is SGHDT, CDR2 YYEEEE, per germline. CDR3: CASSKGQGPGTEAFF. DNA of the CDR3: TGTGCCAGCAGCAAAGGACAGGGGCCGGGGACTGAAGCTTTCTTT.

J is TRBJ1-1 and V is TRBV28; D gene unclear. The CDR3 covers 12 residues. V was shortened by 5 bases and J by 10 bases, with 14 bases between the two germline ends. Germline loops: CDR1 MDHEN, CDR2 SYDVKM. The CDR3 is CASSLAGLIAFF. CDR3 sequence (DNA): TGTGCCAGCAGTCTGGCGGGGTTGATAGCTTTCTTT.

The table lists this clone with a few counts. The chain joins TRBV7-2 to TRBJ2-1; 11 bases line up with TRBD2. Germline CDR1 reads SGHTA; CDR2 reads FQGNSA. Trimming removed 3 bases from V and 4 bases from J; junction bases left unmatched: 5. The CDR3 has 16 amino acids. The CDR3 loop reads CASSLLAGGSYNEQFF. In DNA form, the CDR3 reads TGTGCCAGCAGCTTGCTAGCGGGGGGTTCATACAATGAGCAGTTCTTC.

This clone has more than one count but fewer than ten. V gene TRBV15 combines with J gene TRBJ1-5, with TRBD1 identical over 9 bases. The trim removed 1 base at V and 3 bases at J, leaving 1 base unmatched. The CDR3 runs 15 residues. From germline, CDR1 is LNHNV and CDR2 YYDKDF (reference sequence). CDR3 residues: CATSRGTGDNQPQHF. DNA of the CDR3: TGTGCCACCAGCAGAGGGACAGGGGACAATCAGCCCCAGCATTTT.

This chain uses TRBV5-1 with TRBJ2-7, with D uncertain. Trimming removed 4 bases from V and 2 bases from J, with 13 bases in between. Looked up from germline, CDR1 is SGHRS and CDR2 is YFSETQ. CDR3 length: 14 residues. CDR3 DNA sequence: TGCGCCAGCAGCCCGCCAGGTGGTGCCTACGAGCAGTACTTC. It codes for CASSPPGGAYEQYF.

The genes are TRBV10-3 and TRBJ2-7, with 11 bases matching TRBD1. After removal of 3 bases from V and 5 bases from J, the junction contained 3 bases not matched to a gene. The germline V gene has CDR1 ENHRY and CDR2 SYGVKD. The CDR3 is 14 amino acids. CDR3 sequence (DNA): TGTGCCATCAGTGAAGGGGACAGGGGGGACGAGCAGTACTTC. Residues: CAISEGDRGDEQYF.

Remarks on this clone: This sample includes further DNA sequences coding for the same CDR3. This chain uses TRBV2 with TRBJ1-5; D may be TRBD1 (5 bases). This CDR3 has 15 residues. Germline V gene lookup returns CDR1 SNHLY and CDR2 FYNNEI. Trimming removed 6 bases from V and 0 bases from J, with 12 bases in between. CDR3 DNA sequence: TGTGCCAGCAGGCTAGGACAAAATAGCAATCAGCCCCAGCATTTT. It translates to CASRLGQNSNQPQHF.

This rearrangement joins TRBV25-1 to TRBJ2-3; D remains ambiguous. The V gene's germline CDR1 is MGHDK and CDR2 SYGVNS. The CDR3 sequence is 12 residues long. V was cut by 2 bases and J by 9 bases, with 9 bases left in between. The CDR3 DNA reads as TGTGCCAGCAGTGAACCCCCCGCGACGCAGTATTTT. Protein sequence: CASSEPPATQYF.

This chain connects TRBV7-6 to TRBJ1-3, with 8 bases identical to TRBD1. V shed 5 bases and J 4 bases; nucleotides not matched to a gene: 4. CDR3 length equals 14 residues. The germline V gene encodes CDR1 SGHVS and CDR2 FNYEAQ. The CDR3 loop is CASSRTGSGNTIYF. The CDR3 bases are TGTGCCAGCAGCCGGACAGGGTCCGGAAACACCATATATTTT.

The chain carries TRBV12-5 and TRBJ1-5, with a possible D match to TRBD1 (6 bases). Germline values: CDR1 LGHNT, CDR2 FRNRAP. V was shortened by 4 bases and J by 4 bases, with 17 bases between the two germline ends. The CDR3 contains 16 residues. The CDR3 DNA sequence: TGTGCTAGTGGTTCACCAACCGGGACAATAAATCAGCCCCAGCATTTT. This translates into CASGSPTGTINQPQHF. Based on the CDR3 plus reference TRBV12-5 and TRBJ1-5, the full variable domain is DARVTQTPRHKVTEMGQEVTMRCQPILGHNTVFWYRQTMMQGLELLAYFRNRAPLDDSGMPKDRFSAEMPDATLATLKIQPSEPRDSAVYFCASGSPTGTINQPQHFGDGTRLSIL.

In nucleotides, the CDR3 is TGCAGCGTTGAACCTACAGGGGCCTATGGCTACACCTTC. Translating gives CSVEPTGAYGYTF. The chain joins TRBV29-1 to TRBJ1-2; 7 bases match TRBD1. The CDR3 has 13 residues. V shed 2 bases and J 4 bases; nucleotides not matched to a gene: 4. The germline CDR1 and CDR2 sequences are SQVTM and ANQGSEA.

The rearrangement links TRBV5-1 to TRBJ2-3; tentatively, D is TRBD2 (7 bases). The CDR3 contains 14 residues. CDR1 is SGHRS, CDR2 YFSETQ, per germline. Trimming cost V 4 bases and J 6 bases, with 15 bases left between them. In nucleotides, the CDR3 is TGCGCCAGCAGCATGAGGGGGGGCCTGGATACGCAGTATTTT. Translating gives CASSMRGGLDTQYF.

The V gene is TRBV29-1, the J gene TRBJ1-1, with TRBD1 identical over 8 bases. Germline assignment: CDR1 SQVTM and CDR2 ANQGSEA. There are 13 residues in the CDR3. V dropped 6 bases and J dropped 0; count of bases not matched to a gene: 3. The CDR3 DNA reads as TGCAGCGTAGACAGGGGATTGAACACTGAAGCTTTCTTT. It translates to CSVDRGLNTEAFF.

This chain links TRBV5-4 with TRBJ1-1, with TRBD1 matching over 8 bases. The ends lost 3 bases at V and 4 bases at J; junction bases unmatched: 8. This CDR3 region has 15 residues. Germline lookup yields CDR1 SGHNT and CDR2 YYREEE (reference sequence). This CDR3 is CASSSNRGFFTEAFF. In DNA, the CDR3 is TGTGCCAGCAGCTCAAACAGGGGGTTCTTCACTGAAGCTTTCTTT.

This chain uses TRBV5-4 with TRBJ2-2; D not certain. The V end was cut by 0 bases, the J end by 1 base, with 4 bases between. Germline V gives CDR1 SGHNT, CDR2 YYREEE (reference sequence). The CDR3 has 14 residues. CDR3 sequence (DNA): TGTGCCAGCAGCTTGGCTCGGAACACCGGGGAGCTGTTTTTT. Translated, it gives CASSLARNTGELFF.

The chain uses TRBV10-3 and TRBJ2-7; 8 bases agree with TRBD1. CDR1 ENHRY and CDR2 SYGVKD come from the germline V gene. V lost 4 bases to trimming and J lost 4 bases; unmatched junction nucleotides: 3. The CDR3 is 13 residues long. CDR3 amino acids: CAISGTGLYEQYF. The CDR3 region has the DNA TGTGCCATCAGTGGGACAGGGTTGTACGAGCAGTACTTC.

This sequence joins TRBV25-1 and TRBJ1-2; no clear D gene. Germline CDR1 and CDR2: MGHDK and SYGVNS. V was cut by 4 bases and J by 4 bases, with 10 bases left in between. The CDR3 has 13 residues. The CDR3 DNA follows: TGTGCCAGCAGTGCCCCTGGGCTCTATGGCTACACCTTC. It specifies CASSAPGLYGYTF.

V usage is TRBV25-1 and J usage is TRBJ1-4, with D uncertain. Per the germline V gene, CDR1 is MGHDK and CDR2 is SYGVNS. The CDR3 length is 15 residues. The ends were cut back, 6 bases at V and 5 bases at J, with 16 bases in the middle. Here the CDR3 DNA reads TGTGCCAGCAGCCATCGGAGAATTGAAAATGAAAAACTGTTTTTT. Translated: CASSHRRIENEKLFF.

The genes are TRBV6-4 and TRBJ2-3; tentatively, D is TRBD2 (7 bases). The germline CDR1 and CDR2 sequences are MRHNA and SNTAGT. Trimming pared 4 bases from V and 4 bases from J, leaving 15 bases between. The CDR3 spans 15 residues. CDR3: CASSVGGALADTQYF. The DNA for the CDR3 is TGTGCCAGCAGTGTAGGGGGGGCACTGGCAGATACGCAGTATTTT.